Shown below are 31 T cell receptor beta chains from a single sample sequenced in a study of blood T cell repertoires in COVID-19. Some clones are missing from TCRdb's copy, which holds only in-frame ones; the method was immunoSEQ multiplex PCR. The sample contains more than 110,000 clones, more than 75% of which appear only once. Sequencing used peripheral blood. All receptors come from a woman aged 40 to 55 with acute or convalescent COVID-19.

The chain combines TRBV19 with TRBJ2-2, with D perhaps TRBD1 (6 bases). The V end lost 2 bases, the J end lost 5 bases, and 12 bases lay between the germline ends. CDR3 length: 15 amino acids. Germline V gene data show CDR1 as LNHDA and CDR2 as SQIVND (reference sequence). CDR3 amino acids: CASSIQGLGTGELFF. The CDR3 bases are TGTGCCAGTAGTATACAGGGGCTGGGGACCGGGGAGCTGTTTTTT.

The J gene is TRBJ2-1, the V gene TRBV4-2, with TRBD2 matching 9 bases. With 1 base clipped from V and 1 base from J, the junction kept 5 bases outside the gene matches. This CDR3 is 17 amino acids long. From germline, CDR1 is LGHNA and CDR2 YNFKEQ. The CDR3 protein is CASSQARTSASYNEQFF. The CDR3 DNA follows: TGTGCCAGCAGCCAAGCCCGGACTAGCGCTTCCTACAATGAGCAGTTCTTC.

The chain employs TRBV7-2 and TRBJ1-3; no reliable D call. This CDR3 comprises 13 residues. The germline CDR1 and CDR2 sequences are SGHTA and FQGNSA. The V end lost 6 bases, the J end lost 2 bases, and 8 bases lay between the germline ends. DNA for the CDR3: TGTGCCAGCAGGTTCTCGGCTGGAAACACCATATATTTT. Translating gives CASRFSAGNTIYF.

The gene calls are TRBV7-2 and TRBJ1-6, with D possibly being TRBD1 (6 bases). V was trimmed by 1 base and J by 4 bases, leaving 8 bases between them. From germline, CDR1 is SGHTA and CDR2 FQGNSA. This CDR3 has 15 amino acids. CDR3 loop: CASSLVDSYNSPLHF. In nucleotides, the CDR3 is TGTGCCAGCAGCTTAGTGGACAGTTATAATTCACCCCTCCACTTT.

J is TRBJ2-5 and V is TRBV4-2, with D possibly being TRBD2 (6 bases). Trimming removed 5 bases from V and 0 bases from J, with 10 bases in between. Germline V gives CDR1 LGHNA, CDR2 YNFKEQ. The CDR3 spans 14 residues. The CDR3 bases are TGTGCCAGCAGCGGGCTAGCGCACCAAGAGACCCAGTACTTC. Its protein product is CASSGLAHQETQYF.

V gene TRBV6-1 combines with J gene TRBJ2-1; D is ambiguous. The CDR3 covers 13 residues. Trimming shortened V by 2 bases and J by 3 bases, and 5 bases separated the two germline ends. Germline CDR1 is MNHNS and CDR2 is SASEGT. The chain's CDR3 is CASSEQVYNEQFF. The CDR3 DNA reads TGTGCCAGCAGTGAACAGGTCTACAATGAGCAGTTCTTC.

This chain connects TRBV5-4 to TRBJ1-4, with 9 bases that match TRBD1. Per the germline V gene, CDR1 is SGHNT and CDR2 is YYREEE (reference sequence). The CDR3 loop spans 14 amino acids. V lost 2 bases, J lost 8 bases, and 4 bases stayed unmatched. DNA of the CDR3: TGTGCCAGCAGCTTTACAGGGGGCGGCGAAAAACTGTTTTTT. It specifies CASSFTGGGEKLFF.

J is TRBJ1-6 and V is TRBV30, with 7 positions matching TRBD1. This CDR3 has 14 amino acids. The trim removed 2 bases at V and 8 bases at J, leaving 6 bases unmatched. CDR1 is GTSNPN, CDR2 SVGIG, per germline (reference sequence). The DNA for the CDR3 is TGTGCCTGGAGTTTCGGACAGGCGGATTCACCCCTCCACTTT. Its translation: CAWSFGQADSPLHF.

The chain carries TRBV27 and TRBJ2-1, with 7 bases lining up with TRBD2. The V gene end was trimmed by 10 bases and the J gene end by 0 bases; junction bases not matched to a gene: 9. Per the germline V gene, CDR1 is MNHEY and CDR2 is SMNVEV (reference sequence). CDR3 length: 15 residues. CDR3 protein: CAIFGGYLSYNEQFF. The CDR3 DNA follows: TGTGCCATCTTCGGGGGGTACCTCTCCTACAATGAGCAGTTCTTC.

The chain carries TRBV11-2 and TRBJ2-7; 9 nucleotides agree with TRBD1. CDR1 and CDR2 (germline): SGHAT, FQNNGV. The CDR3 has 15 residues. With 6 bases clipped from V and 2 bases from J, the junction kept 8 bases outside the gene matches. CDR3 region: CASRELRTGAYEQYF. CDR3 in DNA: TGTGCCAGCAGGGAGCTCCGGACAGGGGCCTACGAGCAGTACTTC.

This chain joins TRBV4-3 and TRBJ2-7; 9 nucleotides line up with TRBD2. The germline V gene has CDR1 LGHNA and CDR2 YSLEER. With 0 bases clipped from V and 4 bases from J, the junction kept 10 bases outside the gene matches. CDR3 length: 17 amino acids. CDR3 bases: TGCGCCAGCAGCCAAGATGCTCTAGCGGGACTCCGGTACGAGCAGTACTTC. Translating gives CASSQDALAGLRYEQYF.

V is TRBV2 and J is TRBJ2-7; 10 nucleotides align to TRBD1. V lost 4 bases to trimming and J lost 5 bases; unmatched junction nucleotides: 5. This CDR3 region has 14 residues. Germline V gene data show CDR1 as SNHLY and CDR2 as FYNNEI. The CDR3 nucleotides are TGTGCCAGCAGTGGGGACAGGGGTATCAACGAGCAGTACTTC. Its protein product is CASSGDRGINEQYF.

The chain uses TRBV5-5 and TRBJ1-5, with a tentative D call TRBD1 (6 bases). CDR3 length equals 15 residues. Germline lookup yields CDR1 SGHKS and CDR2 YYEKEE (reference sequence). Trimming left V 2 bases short and J 1 base short, with 10 bases between. The CDR3, as DNA: TGTGCCAGCAGCTTTGGGGGCAGCAGCAATCAGCCCCAGCATTTT. The encoded protein is CASSFGGSSNQPQHF.

This chain joins TRBV7-9 and TRBJ1-4; 10 bases are shared with TRBD1. V shed 5 bases, J shed 6 bases, and the junction held 3 bases outside the gene matches. This CDR3 has 14 residues. Per the germline V gene, CDR1 is SEHNR and CDR2 is FQNEAQ (reference sequence). The CDR3 sequence: CASSHGTGDEKLFF. The CDR3 DNA reads TGTGCCAGCAGCCACGGGACAGGGGATGAAAAACTGTTTTTT.

The genes are TRBV6-6 and TRBJ2-5; TRBD2 aligns across 13 bases. Germline V CDR1 and CDR2: MNHNY, SVGAGI (reference sequence). The V segment lost 4 bases and the J segment 5 bases; nucleotides outside the gene matches: 7. The CDR3 is 16 amino acids. CDR3 sequence reads: CASSSLGLAGRETQYF. The CDR3 DNA is TGTGCCAGCAGTTCTCTGGGACTAGCGGGGCGGGAGACCCAGTACTTC.

The chain carries TRBV4-2 and TRBJ1-5, with D possibly TRBD1 on 5 matching bases. CDR1 LGHNA and CDR2 YNFKEQ come from the germline V gene. The CDR3 extends over 15 amino acids. V was clipped by 1 base and J by 7 bases, with 14 bases between them. The CDR3 loop reads CASSQVEGGDQPQHF. The CDR3 DNA reads as TGTGCCAGCAGCCAAGTCGAGGGAGGGGACCAGCCCCAGCATTTT.

As concerns this clone: Within the sample, other DNA sequences also encode this same CDR3. The rearrangement joins TRBV28 to TRBJ1-2; unclear D gene. This CDR3 contains 11 residues. Germline V CDR1 and CDR2: MDHEN, SYDVKM. Trimming took off 6 bases at V and 3 bases at J, with 5 bases between the two ends. The CDR3 reads CASSPDYGYTF. The CDR3 DNA reads TGTGCCAGCAGCCCGGACTATGGCTACACCTTC.

The chain links TRBV6-1 to TRBJ1-5, with D possibly being TRBD1 (5 bases). Germline assignment: CDR1 MNHNS and CDR2 SASEGT. Trimming stripped 2 bases from V and 4 bases from J, with 9 bases between. The CDR3 contains 14 residues. The CDR3 DNA reads as TGTGCCAGCAGTGAACTACCAGGGAATCAGCCCCAGCATTTT. This translates into CASSELPGNQPQHF.

The chain joins TRBV7-6 to TRBJ1-1; TRBD1 matches at 7 bases. From germline, CDR1 is SGHVS and CDR2 FNYEAQ. CDR3 length equals 16 residues. V dropped 1 base and J dropped 4; count of bases not matched to a gene: 9. The CDR3 loop reads CASSLGRGGRGTEAFF. For the CDR3, the DNA is TGTGCCAGCAGCTTAGGAAGAGGGGGCCGGGGCACTGAAGCTTTCTTT.

Here the CDR3 DNA reads TGTGCCAGCAGGCTTCTAGGCGGAGGCAATCAGCCCCAGCATTTT. It is translated as CASRLLGGGNQPQHF. The V call is TRBV28, the J call TRBJ1-5; D gene unclear. Trimming removed 6 bases at V and 2 bases at J, with 14 bases between. CDR1 is MDHEN and CDR2 is SYDVKM in the germline V gene. The CDR3 is 15 amino acids.

The chain uses TRBV7-6 and TRBJ1-4; no firm D call. V lost 3 bases and J 8 bases, leaving 13 bases between the germline ends. CDR3 size: 14 residues. Germline V lookup: CDR1 SGHVS, CDR2 FNYEAQ. The chain's CDR3 is CASSLSDMGEKLFF. The CDR3, as DNA: TGTGCCAGCAGCTTGTCCGACATGGGCGAAAAACTGTTTTTT.

The chain joins TRBV25-1 to TRBJ1-1; D is undetermined. The germline gives CDR1 MGHDK, CDR2 SYGVNS. Trimming pared 3 bases from V and 4 bases from J, leaving 9 bases between. The CDR3 runs 13 residues. The CDR3 nucleotides are TGTGCCAGCAGTGACAACATTGGCACTGAAGCTTTCTTT. Translated, it gives CASSDNIGTEAFF.

The chain is built from TRBV7-8 and TRBJ1-5; D perhaps matches TRBD1 (5 bases). Looked up from germline, CDR1 is SGHVS and CDR2 is FQNEAQ. The CDR3 loop spans 21 amino acids. With 5 bases removed from V and 1 base from J, the gap between germline ends came to 30 bases. The CDR3: CASSQGRGMALHPPSNQPQHF. CDR3 in DNA: TGTGCCAGCAGCCAGGGACGGGGGATGGCTCTACACCCCCCAAGCAATCAGCCCCAGCATTTT.

A few counts support this clone. CDR3 nucleotide sequence: TGTGCCGCTCGACAGGGGGCTGGTGGAAACACCATATATTTT. Residues: CAARQGAGGNTIYF. The chain carries TRBV10-3 and TRBJ1-3, with TRBD1 matching 10 bases. The trim removed 11 bases at V and 3 bases at J, leaving 7 bases unmatched. Looked up from germline, CDR1 is ENHRY and CDR2 is SYGVKD. This CDR3 spans 14 amino acids.

This clone was picked up one time. The chain has TRBV7-8 and TRBJ2-7, with TRBD2 matching over 8 bases. Germline loops: CDR1 SGHVS, CDR2 FQNEAQ. Trimming at V came to 5 bases and at J to 0 bases, leaving 15 bases not matched to a gene. The CDR3 runs to 18 residues. CDR3 coding DNA: TGTGCCAGCAGCCCCTTTGTGCTAGCGGGTGTGCTCTCCTACGAGCAGTACTTC. Translating gives CASSPFVLAGVLSYEQYF.

This sequence joins TRBV19 and TRBJ1-2; no clear D gene. V was shortened by 6 bases and J by 5 bases, with 10 bases between the two germline ends. This CDR3 is built from 12 residues. Germline CDR1 and CDR2: LNHDA and SQIVND (reference sequence). The CDR3 here is CASRRAGYGYTF. CDR3 nucleotides: TGTGCCAGTAGAAGGGCGGGATATGGCTACACCTTC.

The rearrangement links TRBV15 to TRBJ1-5, with TRBD1 matching 8 bases. The CDR3 runs to 14 residues. V was clipped by 8 bases and J by 1 base; unmatched bases: 4. The germline V gene encodes CDR1 LNHNV and CDR2 YYDKDF (reference sequence). CDR3 coding DNA: TGTGCCACCTCAAGGACAGGGAGCAATCAGCCCCAGCATTTT. As protein: CATSRTGSNQPQHF.

The rearrangement joins TRBV5-1 to TRBJ2-5; D is possibly TRBD1 (5 bases). V was trimmed by 4 bases and J by 2 bases, leaving 12 bases between them. There are 14 residues in the CDR3. CDR1 is SGHRS and CDR2 is YFSETQ in the germline V gene. The CDR3 sequence: CASSQTTAQETQYF. CDR3 in DNA: TGCGCCAGCAGCCAAACGACAGCGCAAGAGACCCAGTACTTC.

This sequence joins TRBV9 and TRBJ1-4; TRBD1 matches at 7 bases. Per the germline V gene, CDR1 is SGDLS and CDR2 is YYNGEE. The V segment lost 3 bases and the J segment 15 bases; nucleotides outside the gene matches: 8. This CDR3 contains 12 residues. Here the CDR3 DNA reads TGTGCCAGCAGCGGCACAGGGGAAGTATTGTTTTTT. Its protein is CASSGTGEVLFF.

This chain uses TRBV7-7 with TRBJ2-7; D gene unclear. V was pared by 3 bases and J by 2 bases, with 8 bases between. The CDR3 contains 13 residues. CDR1 is SSHAT, CDR2 FNYEAQ, per germline (reference sequence). This chain's CDR3 is CASSFDTTYEQYF. In DNA form, the CDR3 reads TGTGCCAGCAGCTTCGACACAACCTACGAGCAGTACTTC. The variable domain in full, with the rest retrieved from reference TRBV7-7 and TRBJ2-7, is GAGVSQSPRYKVTKRGQDVTLRCDPISSHATLYWYQQALGQGPEFLTYFNYEAQPDKSGLPSDRFSAERPEGSISTLTIQRTEQRDSAMYRCASSFDTTYEQYFGPGTRLTVT.

This chain uses TRBV15 with TRBJ2-5; 7 positions match TRBD1. This CDR3 contains 17 residues. In germline, CDR1 is LNHNV, CDR2 YYDKDF (reference sequence). Trimming took 2 bases from V and 7 from J; bases not matched to a gene: 16. The CDR3 protein is CATSRYRNDRAAGTQYF. In DNA form, the CDR3 reads TGTGCCACCAGCAGATACCGAAATGACAGGGCGGCGGGGACCCAGTACTTC. Together with reference TRBV15 and TRBJ2-5, the CDR3 gives the full variable domain: DAMVIQNPRYQVTQFGKPVTLSCSQTLNHNVMYWYQQKSSQAPKLLFHYYDKDFNNEADTPDNFQSRRPNTSFCFLDIRSPGLGDTAMYLCATSRYRNDRAAGTQYFGPGTRLLVL.